This TCR beta chain was observed in a study of molecular identifiers for immune sequencing clone quantification. Background on the study: In replicates, RNA from about 20,000 or 100,000 naive CD8 cells was split five ways, four sequenced.

Study-wide results and limits: A shared barcode on identical TCR molecules could lead to underestimated sizes for highly expanded clones. Detectable among 800,000 to 1,000,000 naive cells, according to reports, was Jurkat TCR RNA spiked in from one cell.

In the case of this clonotype: Antigen specificity is unknown.

TCRdb passed the PCR reads through MiXCR, listing each CDR3 protein once. The top ten clones hold under 0.95% of a sample with over 600,000 distinct CDR3 sequences, around 20% of them seen once. Trimming took 6 bases from V and 6 from J, leaving 13 bases between them. CDR3 size: 13 residues. CDR1 LNHDA and CDR2 SQIVND come from the germline V gene (reference sequence). The TCR was taken from a human donor in good health. Some libraries in this study had Jurkat cell RNA spiked in. What was sequenced was naive CD8+ T cells from blood, with Jurkat cell RNA spiked in. Regarding subset: FACS-sorted CD8+CD4-CCR7+CD45RA+ naive T cells. This chain links TRBV19 with TRBJ2-3; D not certain. Here the CDR3 reads CASSRAPGDTQYF. For the CDR3, the DNA is TGTGCCAGTAGCCGGGCCCCCGGGGATACGCAGTATTTT.